This T cell receptor (beta chain) was sequenced during a study of vaccination effects on CD4 cells after COVID-19. Findings of the study overall: Among infection- and vaccine-induced clones, marked clonal contraction occurred late after vaccination.

Using immunoSEQ multiplex PCR, the repertoire was profiled, and TCRdb retains in-frame clones only, with some absent. The table records tens of thousands of clones, around 78% of them present only once. CDR1 SGHRS and CDR2 YFSETQ come from the germline V gene. The CDR3 loop spans 19 amino acids. The J segment lost 1 base and the V segment lost 1 base, leaving 14 bases of the junction unmatched. Note on this clone: The antigen is undetermined.

ViraFEST assay sequencing came after antigen-specific CD4+ T cells were expanded with viral peptide pools. After roughly eleven days in culture, the CD4+ T cells were isolated. Vaccine recipients, nucleocapsid antibody negative, had no prior SARS-CoV-2 infection. The sequence was obtained from a human donor who received a COVID-19 vaccine. This specimen consisted of CD4+ T cells from PBMCs cultured with HCoV-OC43 spike peptides, obtained before COVID-19 vaccination. Subset here: HCoV-OC43 spike overlapping peptide pool stimulation. This chain links TRBV5-1 with TRBJ2-3, with 8 positions matching TRBD1. CDR3 DNA sequence: TGCGCCAGCAGCTTGTTCCCCTCGTACCCGGGACAGGGCACAGATACGCAGTATTTT. The encoded protein is CASSLFPSYPGQGTDTQYF. The full variable domain, with the rest looked up from reference TRBV5-1 and TRBJ2-3, is KAGVTQTPRYLIKTRGQQVTLSCSPISGHRSVSWYQQTPGQGLQFLFEYFSETQRNKGNFPGRFSGRQFSNSRSEMNVSTLELGDSALYLCASSLFPSYPGQGTDTQYFGPGTRLTVL.